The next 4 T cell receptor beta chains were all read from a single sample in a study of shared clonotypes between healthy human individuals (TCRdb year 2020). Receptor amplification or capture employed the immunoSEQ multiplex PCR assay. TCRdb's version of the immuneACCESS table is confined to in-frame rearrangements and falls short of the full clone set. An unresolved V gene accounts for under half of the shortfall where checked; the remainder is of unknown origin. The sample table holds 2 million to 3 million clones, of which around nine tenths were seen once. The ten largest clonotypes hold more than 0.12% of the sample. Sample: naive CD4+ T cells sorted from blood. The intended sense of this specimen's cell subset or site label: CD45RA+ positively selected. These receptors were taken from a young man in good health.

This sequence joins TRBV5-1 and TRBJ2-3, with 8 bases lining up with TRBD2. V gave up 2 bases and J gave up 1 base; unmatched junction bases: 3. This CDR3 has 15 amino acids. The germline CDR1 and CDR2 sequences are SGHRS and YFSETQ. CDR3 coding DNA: TGCGCCAGCAGCTTTCAGCGGGAGCGCACAGATACGCAGTATTTT. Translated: CASSFQRERTDTQYF.

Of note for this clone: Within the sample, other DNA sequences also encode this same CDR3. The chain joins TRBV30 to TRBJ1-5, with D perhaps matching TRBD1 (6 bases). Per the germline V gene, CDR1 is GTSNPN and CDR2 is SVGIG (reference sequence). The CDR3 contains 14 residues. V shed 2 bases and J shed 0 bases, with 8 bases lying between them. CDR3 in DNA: TGTGCCTGGAGTCGGGACACTAGCAATCAGCCCCAGCATTTT. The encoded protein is CAWSRDTSNQPQHF.

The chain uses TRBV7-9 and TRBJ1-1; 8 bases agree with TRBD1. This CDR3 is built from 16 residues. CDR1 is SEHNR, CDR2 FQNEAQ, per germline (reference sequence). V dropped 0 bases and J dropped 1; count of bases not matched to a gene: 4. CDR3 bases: TGTGCCAGCAGCTTAGCGTCGGGGACAGGGAACACTGAAGCTTTCTTT. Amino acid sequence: CASSLASGTGNTEAFF.

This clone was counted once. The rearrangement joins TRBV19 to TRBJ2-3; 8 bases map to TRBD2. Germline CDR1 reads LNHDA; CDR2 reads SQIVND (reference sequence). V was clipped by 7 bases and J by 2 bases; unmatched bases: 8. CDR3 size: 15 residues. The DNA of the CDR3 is TGTGCCAGTACCTCACTAGCGGCGGCCACAGATACGCAGTATTTT. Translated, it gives CASTSLAAATDTQYF.